This T cell receptor beta chain came from a study of immune cell composition in non-small cell lung cancer. This clone appeared once. Clones were read by immunoSEQ multiplex PCR, and TCRdb kept only the in-frame ones, dropping some. The repertoire holds 6,700 or so clones, with roughly two thirds as singletons. Normal lung was sampled as far from the tumour as possible, at least 3 cm. V was cut by 10 bases and J by 11 bases, with 24 bases left in between. This CDR3 has 14 amino acids. Germline V CDR1 and CDR2: MDHEN, SYDVKM. The TCR sequence derives from a human donor with non-small cell lung cancer. The chain has TRBV28 and TRBJ2-1; possible D gene TRBD2, 5 bases. The material sequenced was non-adjacent lung tissue. This CDR3 reads CATFPRFRRGKQFF. The CDR3 DNA sequence: TGTGCCACCTTCCCGAGGTTTCGCAGAGGGAAGCAGTTCTTC.